Listed below are T cell receptor beta chains from one sample, sequenced in a study of T cell responses to AZD1222 COVID-19 vaccine. Measured with immunoSEQ multiplex PCR; TCRdb has only the in-frame clones, and not every one. The sample consists of fewer than 200,000 clones, around 92% of them appearing once. This specimen consisted of peripheral blood, obtained on day 0 of AZD1222 vaccination. Receptor source: an adult in good health. The CDR3 runs from the conserved cysteine through the conserved F or W. D genes are given only for firm matches. Size is omitted from some rows. Given values are once, few, many or a class for expanded clones.

clone_size: NA; v_call: TRBV14; j_call: TRBJ2-5; d_call: TRBD1; cdr3_aa: CASSPRTGPGGTQYF; cdr3_nt: TGTGCCAGCAGCCCTCGGACAGGGCCAGGGGGGACCCAGTACTTC
clone_size: NA; v_call: TRBV18; j_call: TRBJ1-5; d_call: TRBD1; cdr3_aa: CASSPTGGGGNQPQHF; cdr3_nt: TGTGCCAGCTCACCGACAGGGGGGGGCGGCAATCAGCCCCAGCATTTT
clone_size: NA; v_call: TRBV19; j_call: TRBJ2-3; d_call: NA; cdr3_aa: CASGRDLTDTQYF; cdr3_nt: TGTGCCAGCGGGCGGGATCTCACAGATACGCAGTATTTT
clone_size: NA; v_call: TRBV19; j_call: TRBJ1-3; d_call: NA; cdr3_aa: CASSFQGLSGNTIYF; cdr3_nt: TGTGCCAGTAGTTTTCAGGGGCTTTCTGGAAACACCATATATTTT
clone_size: NA; v_call: TRBV28; j_call: TRBJ1-5; d_call: NA; cdr3_aa: CASMFPRINQPQHF; cdr3_nt: TGTGCCAGCATGTTTCCCCGGATAAATCAGCCCCAGCATTTT
clone_size: NA; v_call: TRBV27; j_call: TRBJ2-6; d_call: NA; cdr3_aa: CASSPRISGANVLTF; cdr3_nt: TGTGCCAGCAGCCCAAGGATATCTGGGGCCAACGTCCTGACTTTC
clone_size: NA; v_call: TRBV19; j_call: TRBJ2-7; d_call: NA; cdr3_aa: CASSPFGDSKFSEQYF; cdr3_nt: TGTGCCAGTAGTCCCTTCGGAGATAGCAAATTCTCCGAGCAGTACTTC
clone_size: NA; v_call: TRBV19; j_call: TRBJ1-2; d_call: TRBD1; cdr3_aa: CASSSFTGVRRGYTF; cdr3_nt: TGTGCCAGTAGTTCTTTTACAGGGGTAAGAAGAGGCTACACCTTC
clone_size: NA; v_call: TRBV24-1; j_call: TRBJ2-1; d_call: NA; cdr3_aa: CATSVRDEQFF; cdr3_nt: TGTGCCACCAGTGTAAGAGATGAGCAGTTCTTC
clone_size: NA; v_call: TRBV4-1; j_call: TRBJ1-5; d_call: NA; cdr3_aa: CASSQGGAQPQHF; cdr3_nt: TGCGCCAGCAGCCAAGGAGGGGCTCAGCCCCAGCATTTT
clone_size: once; v_call: TRBV3-1/TRBV3-2; j_call: TRBJ2-5; d_call: TRBD2; cdr3_aa: CASSQEGSAGGRETQYF; cdr3_nt: TGTGCCAGCAGCCAAGAGGGCTCAGCGGGGGGGCGGGAGACCCAGTACTTC
clone_size: NA; v_call: TRBV9; j_call: TRBJ1-1; d_call: TRBD1; cdr3_aa: CASSGTTGVNTEAFF; cdr3_nt: TGTGCCAGCAGCGGGACGACAGGGGTGAACACTGAAGCTTTCTTT
clone_size: NA; v_call: TRBV7-6; j_call: TRBJ2-1; d_call: TRBD2; cdr3_aa: CASSPLWTSGNYEQFF; cdr3_nt: TGTGCCAGCAGCCCGTTGTGGACTAGCGGGAATTATGAGCAGTTCTTC
clone_size: NA; v_call: TRBV18; j_call: TRBJ1-5; d_call: NA; cdr3_aa: CASSPTGNQPQHF; cdr3_nt: TGTGCCAGCTCACCAACAGGGAATCAGCCCCAGCATTTT
clone_size: NA; v_call: TRBV11-2; j_call: TRBJ1-2; d_call: NA; cdr3_aa: CASSLPTHGNGYTF; cdr3_nt: TGTGCCAGCAGCTTACCGACCCACGGAAATGGCTACACCTTC
clone_size: NA; v_call: TRBV3-1/TRBV3-2; j_call: TRBJ2-4; d_call: TRBD1; cdr3_aa: CASSHYGTENIQYF; cdr3_nt: TGTGCCAGCAGCCATTATGGGACAGAAAACATTCAGTACTTC
clone_size: NA; v_call: TRBV13; j_call: TRBJ2-1; d_call: TRBD2; cdr3_aa: CASRKTSGGAHEQFF; cdr3_nt: TGTGCCAGCAGGAAGACTAGCGGGGGGGCCCATGAGCAGTTCTTC
clone_size: NA; v_call: TRBV7-9; j_call: TRBJ1-1; d_call: TRBD1; cdr3_aa: CASSAQGLNTEAFF; cdr3_nt: TGTGCCAGCAGCGCACAGGGGTTGAACACTGAAGCTTTCTTT
clone_size: NA; v_call: TRBV4-1; j_call: TRBJ2-1; d_call: TRBD2; cdr3_aa: CASSSGGNYNEQFF; cdr3_nt: TGCGCCAGTAGTAGCGGGGGGAACTACAATGAGCAGTTCTTC
clone_size: NA; v_call: TRBV3-1/TRBV3-2; j_call: TRBJ1-4; d_call: NA; cdr3_aa: CASSPSNNEALFF; cdr3_nt: TGTGCCAGCAGCCCCTCGAATAATGAAGCACTGTTTTTT
clone_size: NA; v_call: TRBV10-3; j_call: TRBJ2-5; d_call: TRBD1; cdr3_aa: CAISEYRGLETQYF; cdr3_nt: TGTGCCATCAGTGAGTACAGGGGTTTGGAGACCCAGTACTTC
clone_size: NA; v_call: TRBV30; j_call: TRBJ1-3; d_call: NA; cdr3_aa: CAWSFIAGGNTIYF; cdr3_nt: TGTGCCTGGAGTTTCATAGCGGGGGGAAACACCATATATTTT
clone_size: NA; v_call: TRBV18; j_call: TRBJ1-4; d_call: NA; cdr3_aa: CASSPFKYEKLFF; cdr3_nt: TGTGCCAGCTCACCATTCAAGTATGAAAAACTGTTTTTT
clone_size: NA; v_call: TRBV12-5; j_call: TRBJ1-1; d_call: TRBD1; cdr3_aa: CATRGGQRNTEAFF; cdr3_nt: TGTGCTACCCGGGGGGGACAGAGAAACACTGAAGCTTTCTTT
clone_size: NA; v_call: TRBV5-1; j_call: TRBJ1-1; d_call: NA; cdr3_aa: CASSLAQQGEAFF; cdr3_nt: TGCGCCAGCAGCTTGGCCCAACAGGGAGAAGCTTTCTTT
clone_size: NA; v_call: TRBV7-6; j_call: TRBJ2-1; d_call: TRBD2; cdr3_aa: CASSWGLAGAHNEQFF; cdr3_nt: TGTGCCAGCAGCTGGGGCCTAGCGGGGGCACACAATGAGCAGTTCTTC
clone_size: NA; v_call: TRBV6-1; j_call: TRBJ2-2; d_call: NA; cdr3_aa: CASSEAYRVSGTGELFF; cdr3_nt: TGTGCCAGCAGTGAAGCTTATAGGGTCTCGGGCACCGGGGAGCTGTTTTTT
clone_size: NA; v_call: TRBV27; j_call: TRBJ1-5; d_call: NA; cdr3_aa: CASSQAIGGTQPQHF; cdr3_nt: TGTGCCAGCAGTCAGGCCATTGGGGGAACTCAGCCCCAGCATTTT
clone_size: NA; v_call: TRBV5-8; j_call: TRBJ1-6; d_call: NA; cdr3_aa: CASPGQFSSPLHF; cdr3_nt: TGTGCCAGCCCGGGGCAGTTCTCTTCACCCCTCCACTTT
clone_size: few; v_call: TRBV7-9; j_call: TRBJ1-1; d_call: NA; cdr3_aa: CASTPQWKPEAFF; cdr3_nt: TGTGCCAGCACCCCCCAGTGGAAGCCTGAAGCTTTCTTT
clone_size: NA; v_call: TRBV21-1; j_call: TRBJ2-1; d_call: NA; cdr3_aa: CASSPCPETGGNEQFF; cdr3_nt: TGTGCCAGCAGTCCGTGTCCCGAGACAGGGGGGAATGAGCAGTTCTTC
clone_size: NA; v_call: TRBV27; j_call: TRBJ2-1; d_call: NA; cdr3_aa: CASSFPKASLAEQFF; cdr3_nt: TGTGCCAGCAGTTTCCCGAAGGCCTCCTTAGCCGAGCAGTTCTTC
clone_size: NA; v_call: TRBV5-4; j_call: TRBJ2-1; d_call: NA; cdr3_aa: CASSLAPGNEQFF; cdr3_nt: TGTGCCAGCAGCTTGGCCCCGGGAAATGAGCAGTTCTTC
clone_size: NA; v_call: TRBV7-2; j_call: TRBJ1-5; d_call: NA; cdr3_aa: CASSLGSGGRSNQPQHF; cdr3_nt: TGTGCCAGCAGCTTAGGGTCCGGGGGCCGAAGCAATCAGCCCCAGCATTTT
clone_size: NA; v_call: TRBV2; j_call: TRBJ2-7; d_call: NA; cdr3_aa: CASKVLSSYEQYF; cdr3_nt: TGTGCCAGCAAGGTCCTATCCTCCTACGAGCAGTACTTC
clone_size: NA; v_call: TRBV30; j_call: TRBJ1-1; d_call: NA; cdr3_aa: CAWSWGAVAEAFF; cdr3_nt: TGTGCCTGGAGTTGGGGGGCGGTAGCTGAAGCTTTCTTT
clone_size: NA; v_call: TRBV29-1; j_call: TRBJ1-2; d_call: NA; cdr3_aa: CSVGELGGYTF; cdr3_nt: TGCAGCGTGGGGGAGCTCGGTGGCTACACCTTC
clone_size: NA; v_call: TRBV28; j_call: TRBJ1-2; d_call: NA; cdr3_aa: CASSKKPGRDYGYTF; cdr3_nt: TGTGCCAGCAGCAAGAAGCCAGGGAGGGACTATGGCTACACCTTC
clone_size: NA; v_call: TRBV28; j_call: TRBJ1-2; d_call: NA; cdr3_aa: CASTPLQGWDGYTF; cdr3_nt: TGTGCCAGCACCCCTTTACAGGGTTGGGATGGCTACACCTTC
clone_size: NA; v_call: TRBV7-2; j_call: TRBJ2-1; d_call: TRBD2; cdr3_aa: CASSLVGGSGEQFF; cdr3_nt: TGTGCCAGCAGCTTAGTGGGAGGGTCAGGGGAGCAGTTCTTC
clone_size: NA; v_call: TRBV29-1; j_call: TRBJ2-7; d_call: NA; cdr3_aa: CSVEEVGDEQYF; cdr3_nt: TGCAGCGTTGAAGAGGTGGGAGACGAGCAGTACTTC
clone_size: NA; v_call: TRBV7-9; j_call: TRBJ2-1; d_call: NA; cdr3_aa: CASSFMRGYNEQFF; cdr3_nt: TGTGCCAGCAGCTTTATGAGGGGATACAATGAGCAGTTCTTC
clone_size: NA; v_call: TRBV10-3; j_call: TRBJ1-1; d_call: NA; cdr3_aa: CAISEKVLNTEAFF; cdr3_nt: TGTGCCATCAGTGAGAAGGTTTTGAACACTGAAGCTTTCTTT
clone_size: NA; v_call: TRBV7-9; j_call: TRBJ2-7; d_call: NA; cdr3_aa: CASSFGRPSSYEQYF; cdr3_nt: TGTGCCAGCAGCTTCGGTCGCCCAAGCTCCTACGAGCAGTACTTC
clone_size: NA; v_call: TRBV7-7; j_call: TRBJ2-3; d_call: TRBD2; cdr3_aa: CASSLGGTSNSDTQYF; cdr3_nt: TGTGCTAGCAGCTTAGGTGGGACTAGCAATTCCGATACGCAGTATTTT
clone_size: NA; v_call: TRBV2; j_call: TRBJ1-5; d_call: NA; cdr3_aa: CVSTAGGNQPQHF; cdr3_nt: TGTGTCTCCACCGCGGGGGGCAATCAGCCCCAGCATTTT
clone_size: NA; v_call: TRBV6-2/TRBV6-3; j_call: TRBJ1-2; d_call: TRBD1; cdr3_aa: CASSSPGQGNSYGYTF; cdr3_nt: TGTGCCAGCAGTTCCCCGGGACAGGGGAACTCCTATGGCTACACCTTC
clone_size: NA; v_call: TRBV7-9; j_call: TRBJ1-3; d_call: NA; cdr3_aa: CASSLVLGGNTIYF; cdr3_nt: TGTGCCAGCAGCTTAGTCTTGGGTGGAAACACCATATATTTT
clone_size: NA; v_call: TRBV29-1; j_call: TRBJ1-4; d_call: NA; cdr3_aa: CSVQGGFGEKLFF; cdr3_nt: TGCAGCGTCCAAGGGGGATTTGGTGAAAAACTGTTTTTT
clone_size: NA; v_call: TRBV5-1; j_call: TRBJ2-3; d_call: TRBD2; cdr3_aa: CASSLGLAGADTQYF; cdr3_nt: TGCGCCAGCAGCTTGGGACTAGCGGGGGCAGATACGCAGTATTTT
clone_size: NA; v_call: TRBV13; j_call: TRBJ1-1; d_call: NA; cdr3_aa: CASSLKGNTEAFF; cdr3_nt: TGTGCCAGCAGCTTAAAGGGGAACACTGAAGCTTTCTTT
clone_size: NA; v_call: TRBV28; j_call: TRBJ1-4; d_call: NA; cdr3_aa: CASSLGVGTNEKLFF; cdr3_nt: TGTGCCAGCAGTTTGGGGGTGGGAACTAATGAAAAACTGTTTTTT
clone_size: NA; v_call: TRBV4-2; j_call: TRBJ1-5; d_call: NA; cdr3_aa: CASSQGEGSNQPQHF; cdr3_nt: TGTGCCAGCAGCCAAGGCGAGGGCAGCAATCAGCCCCAGCATTTT
clone_size: NA; v_call: TRBV19; j_call: TRBJ2-5; d_call: TRBD1; cdr3_aa: CASTKRQGGGETQYF; cdr3_nt: TGTGCCAGTACCAAGAGACAGGGTGGAGGAGAGACCCAGTACTTC
clone_size: NA; v_call: TRBV5-5; j_call: TRBJ1-6; d_call: NA; cdr3_aa: CASSLEGGFVSPLHF; cdr3_nt: TGTGCCAGCAGCTTGGAGGGGGGGTTTGTTTCACCCCTCCACTTT
clone_size: NA; v_call: TRBV18; j_call: TRBJ2-1; d_call: NA; cdr3_aa: CASFTGERLYNEQFF; cdr3_nt: TGTGCCAGCTTCACGGGGGAGCGGTTATACAATGAGCAGTTCTTC
clone_size: NA; v_call: TRBV5-1; j_call: TRBJ2-2; d_call: NA; cdr3_aa: CASRSGGRNTGELFF; cdr3_nt: TGCGCCAGCAGGTCGGGGGGCCGAAACACCGGGGAGCTGTTTTTT
clone_size: NA; v_call: TRBV7-9; j_call: TRBJ2-7; d_call: TRBD1; cdr3_aa: CASSSGTGENEQYF; cdr3_nt: TGTGCCAGCAGCTCCGGGACAGGGGAGAACGAGCAGTACTTC
clone_size: NA; v_call: TRBV12-3/TRBV12-4; j_call: TRBJ2-7; d_call: TRBD1; cdr3_aa: CASSTGQGEQYF; cdr3_nt: TGTGCCAGCAGTACGGGACAGGGCGAGCAGTACTTC